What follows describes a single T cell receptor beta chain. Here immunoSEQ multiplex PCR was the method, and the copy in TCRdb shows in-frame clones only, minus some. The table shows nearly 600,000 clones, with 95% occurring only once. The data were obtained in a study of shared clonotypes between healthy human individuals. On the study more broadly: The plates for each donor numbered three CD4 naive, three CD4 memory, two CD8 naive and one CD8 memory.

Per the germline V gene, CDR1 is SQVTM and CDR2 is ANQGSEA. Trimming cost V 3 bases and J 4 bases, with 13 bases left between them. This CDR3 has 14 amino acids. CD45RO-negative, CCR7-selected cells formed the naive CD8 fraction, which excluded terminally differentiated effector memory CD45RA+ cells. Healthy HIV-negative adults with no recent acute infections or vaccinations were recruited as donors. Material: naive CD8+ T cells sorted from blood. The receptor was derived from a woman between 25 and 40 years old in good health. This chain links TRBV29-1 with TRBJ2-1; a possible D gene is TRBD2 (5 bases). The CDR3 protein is CSVEGRLRYNEQFF. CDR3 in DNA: TGCAGCGTTGAGGGTAGACTAAGGTACAATGAGCAGTTCTTC.